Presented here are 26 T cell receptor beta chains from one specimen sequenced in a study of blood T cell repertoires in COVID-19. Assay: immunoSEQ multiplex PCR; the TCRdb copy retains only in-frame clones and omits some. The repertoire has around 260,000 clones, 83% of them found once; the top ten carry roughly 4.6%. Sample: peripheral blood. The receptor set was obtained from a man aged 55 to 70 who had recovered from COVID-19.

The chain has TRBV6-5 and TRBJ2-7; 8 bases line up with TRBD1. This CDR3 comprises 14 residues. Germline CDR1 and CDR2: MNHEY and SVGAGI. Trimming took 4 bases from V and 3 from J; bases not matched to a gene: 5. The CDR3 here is CASSLDRANYEQYF. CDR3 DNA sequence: TGTGCCAGCAGTTTGGACAGGGCCAACTACGAGCAGTACTTC.

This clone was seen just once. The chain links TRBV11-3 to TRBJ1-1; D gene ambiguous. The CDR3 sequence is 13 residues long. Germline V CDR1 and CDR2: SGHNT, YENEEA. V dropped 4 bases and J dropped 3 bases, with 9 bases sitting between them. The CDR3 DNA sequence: TGTGCCAGCAGCTACGACAAGGACACTGAAGCTTTCTTT. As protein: CASSYDKDTEAFF.

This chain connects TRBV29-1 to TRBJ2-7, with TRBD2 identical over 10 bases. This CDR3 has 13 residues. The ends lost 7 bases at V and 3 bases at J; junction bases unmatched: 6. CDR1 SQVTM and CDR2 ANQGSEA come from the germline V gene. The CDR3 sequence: CSAGLAVGYEQYF. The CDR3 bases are TGCAGCGCCGGACTAGCGGTCGGCTACGAGCAGTACTTC.

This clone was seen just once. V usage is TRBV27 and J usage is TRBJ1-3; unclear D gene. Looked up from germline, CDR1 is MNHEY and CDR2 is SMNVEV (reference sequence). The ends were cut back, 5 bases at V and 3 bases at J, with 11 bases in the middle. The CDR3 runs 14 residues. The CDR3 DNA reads TGTGCCAGCAGTATAACCGGGAGTGGAAACACCATATATTTT. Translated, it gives CASSITGSGNTIYF.

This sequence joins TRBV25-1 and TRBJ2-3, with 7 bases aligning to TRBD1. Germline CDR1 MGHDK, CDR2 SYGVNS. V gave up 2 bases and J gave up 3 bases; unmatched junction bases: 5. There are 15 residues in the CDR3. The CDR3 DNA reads TGTGCCAGCAGTGAACCGAGGGGGCAAACAGATACGCAGTATTTT. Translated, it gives CASSEPRGQTDTQYF.

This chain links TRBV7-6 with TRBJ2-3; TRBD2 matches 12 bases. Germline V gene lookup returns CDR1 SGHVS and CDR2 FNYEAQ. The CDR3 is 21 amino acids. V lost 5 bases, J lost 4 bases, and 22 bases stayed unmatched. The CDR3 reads CASSRRGVSSGRARSADTQYF. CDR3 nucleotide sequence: TGTGCCAGCAGCAGACGGGGGGTCTCTAGCGGGAGGGCCCGGTCAGCAGATACGCAGTATTTT.

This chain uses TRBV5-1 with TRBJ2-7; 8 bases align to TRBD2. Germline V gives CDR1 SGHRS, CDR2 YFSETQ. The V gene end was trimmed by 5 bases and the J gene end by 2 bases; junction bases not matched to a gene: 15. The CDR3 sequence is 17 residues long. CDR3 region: CASRFRLAGQVPYEQYF. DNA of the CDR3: TGCGCCAGCAGGTTCAGATTAGCGGGACAAGTGCCCTACGAGCAGTACTTC.

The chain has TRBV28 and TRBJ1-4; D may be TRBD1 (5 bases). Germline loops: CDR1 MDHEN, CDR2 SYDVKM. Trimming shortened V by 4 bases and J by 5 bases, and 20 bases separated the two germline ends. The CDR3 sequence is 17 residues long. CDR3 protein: CASSSKITGGKNEKLFF. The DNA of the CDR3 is TGTGCCAGCAGTTCCAAAATTACCGGGGGGAAGAATGAAAAACTGTTTTTT.

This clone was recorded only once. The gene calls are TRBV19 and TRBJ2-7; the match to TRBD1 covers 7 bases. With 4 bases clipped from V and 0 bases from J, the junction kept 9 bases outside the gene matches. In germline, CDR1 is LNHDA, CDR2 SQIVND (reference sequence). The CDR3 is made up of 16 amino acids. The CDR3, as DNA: TGTGCCAGTAGTACTTTCGCCGGGACAGTCTCCTACGAGCAGTACTTC. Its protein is CASSTFAGTVSYEQYF.

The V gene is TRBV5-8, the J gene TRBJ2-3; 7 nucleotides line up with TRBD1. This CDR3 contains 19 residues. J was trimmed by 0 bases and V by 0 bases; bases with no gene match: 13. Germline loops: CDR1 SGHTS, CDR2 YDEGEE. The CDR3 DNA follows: TGTGCCAGCAGCTTGGAGTTGGGGTTAGGGGGCTCAAGCACAGATACGCAGTATTTT. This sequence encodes CASSLELGLGGSSTDTQYF.

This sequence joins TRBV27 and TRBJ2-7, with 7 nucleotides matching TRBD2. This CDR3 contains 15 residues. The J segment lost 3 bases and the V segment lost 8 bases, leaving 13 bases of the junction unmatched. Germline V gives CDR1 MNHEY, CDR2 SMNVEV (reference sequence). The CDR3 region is CASGPRSGLGYEQYF. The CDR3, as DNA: TGTGCCAGCGGCCCCCGTAGCGGGCTGGGCTACGAGCAGTACTTC.

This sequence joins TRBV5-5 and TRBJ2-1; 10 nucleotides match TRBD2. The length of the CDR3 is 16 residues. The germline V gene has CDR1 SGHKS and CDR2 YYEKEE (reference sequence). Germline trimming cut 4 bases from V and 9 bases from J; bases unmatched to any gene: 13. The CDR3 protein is CASSPTTSGNKGEQFF. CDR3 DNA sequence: TGTGCCAGCAGCCCCACCACTAGCGGGAATAAGGGTGAGCAGTTCTTC.

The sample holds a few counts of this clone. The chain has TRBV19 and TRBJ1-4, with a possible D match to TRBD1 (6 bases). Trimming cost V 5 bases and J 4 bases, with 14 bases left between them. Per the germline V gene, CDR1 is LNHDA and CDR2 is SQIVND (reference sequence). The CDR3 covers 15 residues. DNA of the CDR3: TGTGCCAGTAGTCCAATACAGGGTCGTAATGAAAAACTGTTTTTT. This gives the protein CASSPIQGRNEKLFF.

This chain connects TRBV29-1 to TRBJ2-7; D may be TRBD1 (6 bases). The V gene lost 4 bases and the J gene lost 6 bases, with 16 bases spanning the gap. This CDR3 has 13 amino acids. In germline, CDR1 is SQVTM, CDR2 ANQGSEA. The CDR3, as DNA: TGCAGCGTTGGGGCAGGGGAACCTACCGAGCAGTACTTC. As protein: CSVGAGEPTEQYF.

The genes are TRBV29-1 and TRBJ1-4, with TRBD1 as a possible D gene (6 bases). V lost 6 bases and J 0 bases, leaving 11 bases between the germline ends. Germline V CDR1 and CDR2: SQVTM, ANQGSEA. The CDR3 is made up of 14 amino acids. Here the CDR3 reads CSVQDRATNEKLFF. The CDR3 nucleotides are TGCAGCGTCCAGGACAGAGCAACTAATGAAAAACTGTTTTTT.

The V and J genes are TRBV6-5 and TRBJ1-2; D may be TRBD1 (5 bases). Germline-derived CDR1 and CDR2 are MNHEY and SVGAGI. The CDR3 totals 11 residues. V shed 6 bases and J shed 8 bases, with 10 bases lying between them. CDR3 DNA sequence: TGTGCCAGCAGGACAGTTTGGGGCTACACCTTC. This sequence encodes CASRTVWGYTF.

In DNA form, the CDR3 reads TGTGCCAGCAGCGACGGGATGAGCCGCTACACCTTC. Translated: CASSDGMSRYTF. This rearrangement joins TRBV7-9 to TRBJ1-2, with D uncertain. The germline gives CDR1 SEHNR, CDR2 FQNEAQ (reference sequence). V shed 5 bases and J shed 9 bases, with 13 bases lying between them. The CDR3 extends over 12 amino acids.

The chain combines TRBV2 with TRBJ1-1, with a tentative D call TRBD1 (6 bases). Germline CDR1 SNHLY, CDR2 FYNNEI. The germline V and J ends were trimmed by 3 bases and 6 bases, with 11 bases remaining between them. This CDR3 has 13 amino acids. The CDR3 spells CASSDPRGSEAFF. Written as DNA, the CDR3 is TGTGCCAGCAGTGACCCCAGGGGCTCTGAAGCTTTCTTT.

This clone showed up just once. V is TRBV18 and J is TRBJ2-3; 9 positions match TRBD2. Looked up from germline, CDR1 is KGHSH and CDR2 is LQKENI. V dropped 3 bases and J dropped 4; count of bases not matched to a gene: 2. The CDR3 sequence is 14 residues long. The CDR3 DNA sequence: TGTGCCAGCTCACCCAGACTAGCGGCAGATACGCAGTATTTT. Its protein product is CASSPRLAADTQYF.

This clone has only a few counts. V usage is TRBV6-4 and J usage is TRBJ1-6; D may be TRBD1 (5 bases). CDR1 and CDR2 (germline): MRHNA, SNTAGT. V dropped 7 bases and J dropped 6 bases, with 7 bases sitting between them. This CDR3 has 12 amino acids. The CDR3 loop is CASTQGNSPLHF. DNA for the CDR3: TGTGCCAGCACCCAGGGTAATTCACCCCTCCACTTT.

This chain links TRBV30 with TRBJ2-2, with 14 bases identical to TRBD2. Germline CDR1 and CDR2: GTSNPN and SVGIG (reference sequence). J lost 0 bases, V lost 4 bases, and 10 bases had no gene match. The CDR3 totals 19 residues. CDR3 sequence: CAWMKGRLAGGPNTGELFF. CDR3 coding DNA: TGTGCCTGGATGAAGGGCCGACTAGCGGGAGGGCCGAACACCGGGGAGCTGTTTTTT. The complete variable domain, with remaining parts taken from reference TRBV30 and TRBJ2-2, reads SQTIHQWPATLVQPVGSPLSLECTVEGTSNPNLYWYRQAAGRGLQLLFYSVGIGQISSEVPQNLSASRPQDRQFILSSKKLLLSDSGFYLCAWMKGRLAGGPNTGELFFGEGSRLTVL.

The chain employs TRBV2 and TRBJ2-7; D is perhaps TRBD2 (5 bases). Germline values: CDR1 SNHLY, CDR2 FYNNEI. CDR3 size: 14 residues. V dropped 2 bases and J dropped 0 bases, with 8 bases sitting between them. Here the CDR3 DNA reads TGTGCCAGCAGTGAACGGGGATTCTCCTACGAGCAGTACTTC. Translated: CASSERGFSYEQYF.

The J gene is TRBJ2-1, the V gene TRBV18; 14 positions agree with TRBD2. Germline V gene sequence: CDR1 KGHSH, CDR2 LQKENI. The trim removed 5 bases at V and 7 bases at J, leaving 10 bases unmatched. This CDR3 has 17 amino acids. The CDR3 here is CASSAGLAGGAGNEQFF. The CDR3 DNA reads TGTGCCAGCTCAGCAGGACTAGCGGGAGGCGCGGGGAATGAGCAGTTCTTC.

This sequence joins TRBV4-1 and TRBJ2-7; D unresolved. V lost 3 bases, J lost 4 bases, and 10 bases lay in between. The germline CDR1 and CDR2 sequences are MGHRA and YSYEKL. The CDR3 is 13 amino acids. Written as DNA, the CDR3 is TGCGCCAGCAGCCACCTAGGCGGATACGAGCAGTACTTC. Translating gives CASSHLGGYEQYF.

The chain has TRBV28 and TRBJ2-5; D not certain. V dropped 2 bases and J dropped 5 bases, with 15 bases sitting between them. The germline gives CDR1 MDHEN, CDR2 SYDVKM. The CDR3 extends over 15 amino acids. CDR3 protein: CASSLSSQVVETQYF. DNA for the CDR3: TGTGCCAGCAGTTTAAGTAGTCAGGTGGTGGAGACCCAGTACTTC.

The CDR3 bases are TGTGCCTGGAGGCAGTGGTCTAGCACAGATACGCAGTATTTT. Amino acid sequence: CAWRQWSSTDTQYF. V usage is TRBV30 and J usage is TRBJ2-3, with D unclear. This CDR3 has 14 residues. Trimming took off 3 bases at V and 0 bases at J, with 10 bases between the two ends. The germline CDR1 and CDR2 sequences are GTSNPN and SVGIG (reference sequence).